Many counts were recorded for the clone carrying this TCR beta chain. The sample originates from a study of spatial heterogeneity in lung cancer. Time point here: sample taken at primary tumor resection. TCRdb itself ran the 5' RACE reads through MiXCR, one entry per CDR3 protein. This sample carries 60,000 or so distinct CDR3 sequences, under 7.5% of them seen once, and the ten largest clones take roughly 15%. The germline V gene encodes CDR1 SGHTA and CDR2 FQGNSA. The V end lost 0 bases, the J end lost 4 bases, and 15 bases lay between the germline ends. This CDR3 is 16 amino acids long. This sample comprised PBMCs, obtained at surgery. The receptor was derived from a female donor with early-stage non-small cell lung cancer. The chain carries TRBV7-2 and TRBJ1-2, with a tentative D call TRBD1 (6 bases). CDR3 in DNA: TGTGCCAGCAGCTTAGCGGCTAGGGGGGCTGTCTATGGCTACACCTTC. It yields the protein CASSLAARGAVYGYTF.